This T cell receptor beta chain was recorded in a study of early T cells in non-severe SARS-CoV-2 infection. In the study overall: The sequenced material was bulk RNA from unsorted whole blood, and its chains were unpaired.

Germline values: CDR1 LGHDT, CDR2 YNNKEL (reference sequence). V was trimmed by 1 base and J by 3 bases, leaving 6 bases between them. This CDR3 has 13 residues. One entry per CDR3 protein, called by TCRdb with MiXCR from the 5' RACE reads. The sample shows some 64,000 distinct CDR3 sequences, 18% of them seen only once. This specimen consisted of whole blood, obtained at baseline. This sequence joins TRBV3-1 and TRBJ1-1; D gene ambiguous. The TCR originated in an adult who was a healthcare worker with PCR-confirmed SARS-CoV-2 infection or an uninfected control (not recorded which). The CDR3 coding sequence is TGTGCCAGCAGCCAAGCGGATTACACTGAAGCTTTCTTT. This translates into CASSQADYTEAFF.